This TCR beta chain was observed in a study of blood T cell repertoires in COVID-19. Here immunoSEQ multiplex PCR was the method, and the copy in TCRdb shows in-frame clones only, minus some. The profile covers roughly 100,000 clones, with approximately 81% appearing a single time and 4.1% taken by the ten largest. The ends were cut back, 0 bases at V and 5 bases at J, with 11 bases in the middle. This CDR3 region has 15 residues. In germline, CDR1 is SGDLS, CDR2 YYNGEE. The chain uses TRBV9 and TRBJ2-2; maybe TRBD1 (6 bases). Sequencing used peripheral blood. This clonotype was sampled from a man aged 60-69 years with acute or convalescent COVID-19. CDR3: CASSVDRVETGELFF. The CDR3 nucleotides are TGTGCCAGCAGCGTAGACAGGGTCGAGACCGGGGAGCTGTTTTTT.